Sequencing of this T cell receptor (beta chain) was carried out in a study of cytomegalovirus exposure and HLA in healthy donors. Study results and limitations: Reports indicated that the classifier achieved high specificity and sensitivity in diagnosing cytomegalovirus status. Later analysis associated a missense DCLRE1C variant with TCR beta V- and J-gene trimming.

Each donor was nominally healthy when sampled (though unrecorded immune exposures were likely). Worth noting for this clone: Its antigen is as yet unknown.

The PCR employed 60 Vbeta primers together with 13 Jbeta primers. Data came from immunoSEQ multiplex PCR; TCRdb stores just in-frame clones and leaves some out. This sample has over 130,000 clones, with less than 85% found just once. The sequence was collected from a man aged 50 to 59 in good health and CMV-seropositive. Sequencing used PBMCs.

CDR3 amino acids: CASSISGQNNEQFF. The CDR3 nucleotides read TGTGCCAGCAGTATCAGCGGGCAGAACAATGAGCAGTTCTTC. J is TRBJ2-1 and V is TRBV28; maybe TRBD2 (6 bases). The germline CDR1 and CDR2 sequences are MDHEN and SYDVKM. There are 14 residues in the CDR3. V was cut by 5 bases and J by 5 bases, with 13 bases left in between.